This T cell receptor beta chain derives from a study of spatial heterogeneity in lung cancer (dated by TCRdb to 2018 to 2020). Study-level background: Beta-chain transcripts were consistently detected in greater numbers than alpha-chain transcripts, which likely reflected higher beta-chain transcript abundance. In tumor regions, TCR transcript counts showed a strong correlation with a T cell transcriptional module score from matched bulk RNA-seq. In the raw uncorrected reads, each unique combination of TCR and UMI appeared on average more than ten times. TCR alpha and beta repertoires were quantitatively compared across multiple tumor regions, matched nontumor lung and blood in non-small cell lung cancer. Nonsynonymous mutation counts, determined by whole-exome sequencing of tumor tissue, were related to features of the TCR repertoire. Both alpha and beta chains were TCR-sequenced in samples taken at surgery, namely 220 tumor regions, approximately 63 matched nontumor lung samples and 45 to 60 PBMC samples. Overall study outcomes, separate from this receptor: Confirming at a functional level the hypothesis that regional TCRs recognize regional mutations was considered to require additional single-cell paired TCR alpha and beta sequencing. A correlation was observed between the number of expanded intratumoral alpha and beta TCRs and the tumor nonsynonymous mutation count. TCR-seq was estimated to cover only around 6.4% of tumor T cells for alpha chains and about 13% for beta chains. Counts of ubiquitous and regional expanded TCRs correlated with counts of ubiquitous and regional nonsynonymous mutations, respectively.

Library creation used 5' RACE. Sequencing was carried out with a NextSeq 500. To allow correction of PCR and sequencing errors, the TCR library protocol tagged every TCR cDNA molecule with a unique molecular identifier. Per the source publication's procedure: TCR identification, UMI-based error correction and CDR3 extraction were all carried out with Decombinator tools. Expanded TCRs were defined as those above a frequency of 2 per 1,000, corresponding to the top 1% of the tumor frequency distribution. Expanded tumor TCRs were classed as regional if statistically deemed absent (corrected P<0.05) from at least one tumor region, otherwise ubiquitous. Renyi diversity was computed with the R vegan package after each repertoire had been subsampled 100 times to 5,000 TCRs. CDR3 similarity networks were constructed using string-kernel similarity of amino acid triplets, with links drawn between CDR3s whose pairwise similarity was above 0.82. The public reads were run again by TCRdb, first through fastp at Q25 and then through MiXCR, and only productive beta chains were kept. CDR3 protein duplicates are merged, each entry listing the most common genes and DNA. The V and J calls were determined by TCRdb, not by the authors. The sample yields under 8,000 distinct CDR3 sequences; around 12% were counted once. The ten most abundant clones make up 22% of the sample.

This clonotype is categorized as medium-sized (0.01 to 0.1%). The antigen this receptor binds is unknown. Qualities for individual bases were not recorded, and no much larger clone is one base off. The sample's time point, from its label and the paper: sample taken at primary tumor resection. Samples were obtained from 72 patients with early-stage, untreated non-small cell lung cancer from the lung TRACERx cohort. TCR sequencing used whole RNA extracted from tumor and nontumor lung tissue, or from cryopreserved PBMC samples, without cell sorting. Only patients with enough RNA available from two or more tumor regions were chosen for TCR sequencing. A lung pathologist reviewed the tumor and adjacent nontumor lung specimens before the specimens were selected. The CDR3, from cysteine to phenylalanine, totals 16 residues. The retained sequence is limited to the CDR3, 48 bases, with the frame set at the first base. For CDR1 and CDR2, the germline V gene lists SGHTA and FQGTGA. Germline trimming: 5 bases from V, 9 bases from J; junction bases outside gene matches: 7.

The sample consisted of lung tumor tissue, taken at surgery. The origin of this receptor is a male donor with early-stage non-small cell lung cancer. The chain employs TRBV7-3 and TRBJ2-1, with 16 central nucleotides matching TRBD2. The CDR3 in this case is CASSVEGLAGGVEQFF. The nucleotide sequence is TGTGCCAGCAGCGTAGAGGGACTAGCGGGAGGGGTTGAGCAGTTCTTC. With the portions outside the CDR3 filled from the reference TRBV7-3 and TRBJ2-1 genes, the complete variable region becomes GAGVSQTPSNKVTEKGKYVELRCDPISGHTALYWYRQSLGQGPEFLIYFQGTGAADDSGLPNDRFFAVRPEGSVSTLKIQRTERGDSAVYLCASSVEGLAGGVEQFFGPGTRLTVL.